Listed below are T cell receptor beta chains from one sample, sequenced in a study of blood T cell repertoires in COVID-19. TCRdb's table, derived via immunoSEQ multiplex PCR, lists solely in-frame clones and lacks some. This sample has roughly 200,000 clones, with 86% found just once. Sequencing used PBMCs or T cells enriched from blood (not recorded which). These TCRs come from a woman in her thirties or forties with acute COVID-19. Each CDR3 is given with its conserved first and last residue. The D gene is left open where the match is weak. The listing skips clone size in some rows; elsewhere it reads once, few, many or a size class.

D gene,clone size,V gene,J gene,CDR3 DNA,CDR3 protein
-,-,TRBV3-1/TRBV3-2,TRBJ2-6,TGTGCCAGCAGTCCCGGGTGGAGCTCTGGGGCCAACGTCCTGACTTTC,CASSPGWSSGANVLTF
-,-,TRBV29-1,TRBJ2-2,TGCAGCGGTCGGGGACATAACGGGGAGCTGTTTTTT,CSGRGHNGELFF
-,-,TRBV19,TRBJ1-2,TGTGCCACCCGGTGGGGGGATTATGGCTACACCTTC,CATRWGDYGYTF
-,once,TRBV30,TRBJ1-1,TGTGCCTGGAGGGGCTCGAGGTTTGGGGGGGAGAACACTGAAGCTTTCTTT,CAWRGSRFGGENTEAFF
-,-,TRBV5-1,TRBJ1-1,TGCGCCAGCAGCTTATCGGTCAGCGTCGAGATGAACACTGAAGCTTTCTTT,CASSLSVSVEMNTEAFF
-,-,TRBV27,TRBJ2-5,TGTGCCAGCAGTTTAGGCCCGATGAAATCGTACCAAGAGACCCAGTACTTC,CASSLGPMKSYQETQYF
-,-,TRBV10-1,TRBJ1-1,TGCGCCAGCAGTGAAGACATGAACACTGAAGCTTTCTTT,CASSEDMNTEAFF
TRBD1,few,TRBV5-1,TRBJ1-1,TGCGCCAGCAGCCAGGGGACAGGGGAATCTGAAGCTTTCTTT,CASSQGTGESEAFF
-,-,TRBV7-2,TRBJ1-5,TGTGCCAGCAGCTTAGTGGGCAACGAAAATCAGCCCCAGCATTTT,CASSLVGNENQPQHF
TRBD1,-,TRBV18,TRBJ1-1,TGTGCCAGCTCTAATCGAGGGGACAGGGTAACTGAAGCTTTCTTT,CASSNRGDRVTEAFF
-,-,TRBV7-2,TRBJ2-1,TGTGCCAGCAGCTTATACAGGGTCTCCTACAATGAGCAGTTCTTC,CASSLYRVSYNEQFF
TRBD1,-,TRBV5-1,TRBJ1-1,TGCGCCAGCAGCTTGGAGACAGGGGCGAACACTGAAGCTTTCTTT,CASSLETGANTEAFF
-,-,TRBV6-6,TRBJ1-6,TGTGCCAGCAGCCATGGGACACCTGAGAATTCACCCCTCCACTTT,CASSHGTPENSPLHF
TRBD1,-,TRBV19,TRBJ1-1,TGTGCCAGTAGTATAACTCAGGGGGGTAGCGCTGAAGCTTTCTTT,CASSITQGGSAEAFF
-,-,TRBV19,TRBJ1-1,TGTGCCAGTAGTGCGAACGGGTATACTGAAGCTTTCTTT,CASSANGYTEAFF
-,-,TRBV19,TRBJ1-2,TGTGCCAGTAATCAGGGTTTGGGTGATGGCTACACCTTC,CASNQGLGDGYTF
TRBD1,-,TRBV19,TRBJ1-1,TGTGCCAGTAGTGCGCGGACAGGGGGTCAATGGAACACTGAAGCTTTCTTT,CASSARTGGQWNTEAFF
TRBD2,-,TRBV10-3,TRBJ2-5,TGTGCCATCAGTGGGTCTAGCGGGGGGCGAGAGACCCAGTACTTC,CAISGSSGGRETQYF
TRBD1,few,TRBV30,TRBJ1-6,TGTGCCTACCGACAGGGTAATTCACCCCTCCACTTT,CAYRQGNSPLHF
-,-,TRBV27,TRBJ1-2,TGTGCCAGCAGTTTTCAGGGTGCGACTTACATCTATGGCTACACCTTC,CASSFQGATYIYGYTF
-,-,TRBV18,TRBJ1-1,TGTGCCAGCTCACCACCGAGCGCAATCGGCACTGAAGCTTTCTTT,CASSPPSAIGTEAFF
TRBD2,-,TRBV7-2,TRBJ2-1,TGTGCCAGCAGCTTGGCGTCTAGCGGGCGATTCTACAATGAGCAGTTCTTC,CASSLASSGRFYNEQFF
-,-,TRBV19,TRBJ1-1,TGTGCCAGTAGTATGAGGCGAACTGAAGCTTTCTTT,CASSMRRTEAFF
-,few,TRBV4-2,TRBJ1-2,TGTGCCAGCAGCCAAGATGCGTCTTCGGGCTATGGCTACACCTTC,CASSQDASSGYGYTF
TRBD2,-,TRBV14,TRBJ2-1,TGTGCCAGCAGCCCGGGACTAGCGGGGGCCACTGAGCAGTTCTTC,CASSPGLAGATEQFF
-,-,TRBV7-8,TRBJ1-1,TGTGCCAGCAGCGAAAACAGACACACTGAAGCTTTCTTT,CASSENRHTEAFF
-,-,TRBV9,TRBJ1-6,TGTGCCAGCAGCCTGCAGGGGAATTCACCCCTCCACTTT,CASSLQGNSPLHF
TRBD1,-,TRBV5-1,TRBJ1-1,TGCGCCAGCAGTTTGGGGACAGGGGGATTCCAAGCTTTCTTT,CASSLGTGGFQAFF
-,-,TRBV29-1,TRBJ2-1,TGCAGCGTACGGACACCCCCTTACAATGAGCAGTTCTTC,CSVRTPPYNEQFF